Described below is a single T cell receptor beta chain sequence and its context. Its antigen is unknown. This sample was included in a study of radiotherapy plus CTLA-4 blockade in lung cancer. Study background: Objective responses emerged in 18% of patients, and 25% to 40% attained disease control. General study results and limits: Radiotherapy was combined with ipilimumab, and tumor-derived TCR clones then expanded in blood. The best prediction of response reportedly came from early blood T cell clone dynamics, with interferon-beta.

CTLA-4 blockade using ipilimumab, together with focal radiation, was received by patients with chemo-refractory metastatic non-small-cell lung cancer. Germline V gene sequence: CDR1 MNHEY, CDR2 SVGAGI. Trimming stripped 10 bases from V and 4 bases from J, with 14 bases between. The CDR3 contains 13 residues. Generated by immunoSEQ multiplex PCR, the TCRdb table keeps only in-frame clones and is missing some. The sample lists some 71,000 clones; around 76% were seen once. The sample in question was peripheral blood, obtained from a patient treated with radiotherapy plus ipilimumab. The rearrangement links TRBV6-5 to TRBJ1-3; D is ambiguous. The clonotype was recovered from a human donor with non-small cell lung cancer whose response to radiotherapy plus ipilimumab could not be evaluated. Some clones in this sample may be carry-over from other donors' samples. CDR3 DNA sequence: TGTGCCAACTCCCCCTTTCCCGGAAACACCATATATTTT. Translated, it gives CANSPFPGNTIYF.